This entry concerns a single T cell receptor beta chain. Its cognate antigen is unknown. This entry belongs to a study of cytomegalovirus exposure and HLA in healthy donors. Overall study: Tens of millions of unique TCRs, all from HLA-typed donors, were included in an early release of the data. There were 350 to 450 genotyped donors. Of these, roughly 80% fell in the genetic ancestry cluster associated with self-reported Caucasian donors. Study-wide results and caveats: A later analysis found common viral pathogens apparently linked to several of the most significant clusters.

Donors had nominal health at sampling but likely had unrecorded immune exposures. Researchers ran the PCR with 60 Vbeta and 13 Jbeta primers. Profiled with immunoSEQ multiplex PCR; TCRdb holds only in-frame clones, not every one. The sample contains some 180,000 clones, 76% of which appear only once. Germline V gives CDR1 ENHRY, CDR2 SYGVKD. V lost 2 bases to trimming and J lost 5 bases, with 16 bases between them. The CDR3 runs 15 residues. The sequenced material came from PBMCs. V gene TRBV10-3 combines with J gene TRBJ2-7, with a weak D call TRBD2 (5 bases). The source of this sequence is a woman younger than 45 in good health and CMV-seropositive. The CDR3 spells CAISEKTPGGDEQYF. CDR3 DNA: TGTGCCATCAGTGAGAAGACACCCGGAGGAGACGAGCAGTACTTC.